One and the same sample provided the 26 T cell receptor beta chains below, sequenced in a study of blood T cell repertoires in COVID-19. Method: immunoSEQ multiplex PCR; TCRdb's copy keeps in-frame clones and lacks some. This table holds over 450,000 clones, roughly 89% found once. Sequencing was performed on peripheral blood. The receptors were gathered from a man aged 18-30 years with COVID-19, enrolled during active disease.

The rearrangement joins TRBV4-2 to TRBJ2-3; 8 bases fit TRBD2. This CDR3 has 14 residues. Germline-derived CDR1 and CDR2 are LGHNA and YNFKEQ. The ends lost 5 bases at V and 4 bases at J; junction bases unmatched: 5. The CDR3 here is CASSVRLAPDTQYF. CDR3 sequence (DNA): TGTGCCAGCAGCGTACGACTAGCGCCAGATACGCAGTATTTT.

The rearrangement joins TRBV27 to TRBJ2-2, with TRBD2 as a possible D gene (5 bases). This CDR3 spans 14 amino acids. V was shortened by 7 bases and J by 5 bases, with 14 bases between the two germline ends. Germline V CDR1 and CDR2: MNHEY, SMNVEV (reference sequence). CDR3 nucleotide sequence: TGTGCCAGCATGGGGATCGGGAATACCGGGGAGCTGTTTTTT. Protein product: CASMGIGNTGELFF.

V gene TRBV5-8 combines with J gene TRBJ2-7, with TRBD2 as a possible D gene (5 bases). CDR3 length equals 14 residues. Trimming stripped 0 bases from V and 6 bases from J, with 13 bases between. Germline V gives CDR1 SGHTS, CDR2 YDEGEE. The CDR3 loop is CASSLGGEWSEQYF. CDR3 bases: TGTGCCAGCAGCTTGGGTGGGGAGTGGAGCGAGCAGTACTTC.

The chain is built from TRBV6-4 and TRBJ2-3; TRBD2 aligns across 8 bases. Per the germline V gene, CDR1 is MRHNA and CDR2 is SNTAGT. There are 14 residues in the CDR3. After removal of 4 bases from V and 1 base from J, the junction contained 1 base not matched to a gene. This CDR3 reads CASSAAGGTDTQYF. CDR3 in DNA: TGTGCCAGCAGTGCAGCGGGGGGCACAGATACGCAGTATTTT.

The J gene is TRBJ2-1, the V gene TRBV19; 9 bases agree with TRBD2. The ends lost 5 bases at V and 2 bases at J; junction bases unmatched: 13. CDR1 is LNHDA, CDR2 SQIVND, per germline (reference sequence). This CDR3 contains 18 residues. The CDR3 loop reads CASSGAGGPPRAYNEQFF. The CDR3 DNA sequence: TGTGCCAGTAGTGGGGCGGGAGGGCCACCAAGGGCCTACAATGAGCAGTTCTTC.

Only one count was recorded for this clone. V and J are TRBV6-1 and TRBJ2-1; 8 bases are a match to TRBD2. J lost 3 bases, V lost 6 bases, and 4 bases had no gene match. The CDR3 consists of 14 residues. CDR1 is MNHNS and CDR2 is SASEGT in the germline V gene. The CDR3 region is CASSPGTSYNEQFF. DNA of the CDR3: TGTGCCAGCAGCCCCGGGACTAGCTACAATGAGCAGTTCTTC.

The chain couples TRBV5-1 to TRBJ2-2, with D possibly being TRBD2 (6 bases). Germline assignment: CDR1 SGHRS and CDR2 YFSETQ. The CDR3 contains 14 residues. V lost 5 bases, J lost 7 bases, and 15 bases lay in between. CDR3 sequence (DNA): TGCGCCAGCAGACCAACTAGCTCCATCGGGGAGCTGTTTTTT. It encodes CASRPTSSIGELFF.

The chain carries TRBV6-4 and TRBJ2-1; tentative D call: TRBD1 (7 bases). Per germline, CDR1 MRHNA and CDR2 SNTAGT. Trimming left V 4 bases short and J 8 bases short, with 15 bases between. This CDR3 has 14 residues. DNA for the CDR3: TGTGCCAGCAGTGCTGACAGGGACTCCCATGAGCAGTTCTTC. It encodes CASSADRDSHEQFF.

The gene calls are TRBV18 and TRBJ2-4, with D unresolved. This CDR3 comprises 15 residues. Germline assignment: CDR1 KGHSH and CDR2 LQKENI. V shed 3 bases and J shed 0 bases, with 9 bases lying between them. CDR3 amino acids: CASSPPWAAKNIQYF. CDR3 nucleotide sequence: TGTGCCAGCTCACCCCCTTGGGCAGCCAAAAACATTCAGTACTTC.

The genes are TRBV6-5 and TRBJ2-1; TRBD2 matches at 11 bases. Germline V lookup: CDR1 MNHEY, CDR2 SVGAGI. Germline trimming cut 5 bases from V and 4 bases from J; bases unmatched to any gene: 7. There are 16 residues in the CDR3. The CDR3 region has the DNA TGTGCCAGCAGTCACTTAGCGGGAGGGATTTACAATGAGCAGTTCTTC. This codes for CASSHLAGGIYNEQFF.

The J gene is TRBJ2-5, the V gene TRBV13; TRBD1 is a possible D gene (7 bases). CDR1 and CDR2 (germline): PRHDT, FYEKMQ (reference sequence). V shed 5 bases and J shed 1 base, with 14 bases lying between them. This CDR3 region has 15 residues. The CDR3 is CASSLRQGLQETQYF. As DNA, the CDR3 is TGTGCCAGCAGCCTCCGACAGGGACTCCAAGAGACCCAGTACTTC.

The chain joins TRBV3-1 (or the pseudogene TRBV3-2) to TRBJ2-3; 8 bases match TRBD2. The CDR3 covers 17 residues. Germline V gives CDR1 LGHDT, CDR2 YNNKEL (reference sequence). Germline trimming cut 1 base from V and 1 base from J; bases unmatched to any gene: 7. The CDR3 DNA sequence: TGTGCCAGCAGCCAAGTATTTCGAGCGGGAGGCACAGATACGCAGTATTTT. Translation gives CASSQVFRAGGTDTQYF.

V is TRBV25-1 and J is TRBJ1-2; D unclear. The CDR3 sequence is 16 residues long. CDR1 and CDR2 from the germline V gene are MGHDK and SYGVNS. V was shortened by 0 bases and J by 5 bases, with 16 bases between the two germline ends. For the CDR3, the DNA is TGTGCCAGCAGTGAATATAAGTCCGGGATAGCTTATGGCTACACCTTC. Its translation is CASSEYKSGIAYGYTF.

This clone was picked up one time. The rearrangement links TRBV5-4 to TRBJ2-3, with D hard to call. Germline values: CDR1 SGHNT, CDR2 YYREEE (reference sequence). The CDR3 totals 13 residues. Trimming removed 0 bases at V and 0 bases at J, with 2 bases between. The CDR3 nucleotides read TGTGCCAGCAGCTTGGCAAGCACAGATACGCAGTATTTT. This sequence encodes CASSLASTDTQYF.

The chain recombines TRBV20-1 with TRBJ1-2; D might be TRBD1 (6 bases). This CDR3 has 15 amino acids. V gave up 3 bases and J gave up 4 bases, with 18 bases separating them. CDR1 and CDR2 from the germline V gene are DFQATT and SNEGSKA (reference sequence). CDR3 nucleotides: TGCAGTGCTAGTTTTGTGAGGGACACCTCCTATGGCTACACCTTC. Translation: CSASFVRDTSYGYTF.

This chain connects TRBV11-2 to TRBJ2-3, with 7 bases lining up with TRBD2. Germline V lookup: CDR1 SGHAT, CDR2 FQNNGV. J was trimmed by 5 bases and V by 1 base; bases with no gene match: 3. The CDR3 has 14 amino acids. In nucleotides, the CDR3 is TGTGCCAGCAGCTTAGCGCTAGCGGTAGATACGCAGTATTTT. Amino acids: CASSLALAVDTQYF.

The genes are TRBV21-1 and TRBJ2-1; the table's D call TRBD1 went unverified against the DNA. TRBV21-1 is assigned pseudogene status. The CDR3 covers 15 residues. For the CDR3, the DNA is TGTGCCAGCAGCAGACCGGGACAGGGGAACAATGAGCAGTTCTTC. Its translation: CASSRPGQGNNEQFF.

The chain couples TRBV7-9 to TRBJ1-4; 9 bases map to TRBD1. This CDR3 spans 17 amino acids. Unmatched junction bases numbered 8, after V lost 4 bases and J lost 2 bases. Germline assignment: CDR1 SEHNR and CDR2 FQNEAQ (reference sequence). The CDR3: CASSSQGALITNEKLFF. In nucleotides, the CDR3 is TGTGCCAGCAGCTCACAGGGGGCGCTTATCACTAATGAAAAACTGTTTTTT.

The V call is TRBV3-1 (or the pseudogene TRBV3-2), the J call TRBJ2-2; weak D call: TRBD1 (6 bases). V lost 1 base and J lost 0, with 9 bases in between. The CDR3 totals 16 residues. Per germline, CDR1 LGHDT and CDR2 YNNKEL (reference sequence). CDR3 region: CASSQVRGANTGELFF. The DNA for the CDR3 is TGTGCCAGCAGCCAAGTCAGGGGCGCGAACACCGGGGAGCTGTTTTTT.

The rearrangement links TRBV5-5 to TRBJ1-5; D is unresolved. Trimming left V 0 bases short and J 7 bases short, with 11 bases between. The CDR3 has 14 residues. Germline CDR1 reads SGHKS; CDR2 reads YYEKEE (reference sequence). CDR3 sequence: CASSLGAGYQPQHF. The CDR3, as DNA: TGTGCCAGCAGCTTGGGGGCAGGATACCAGCCCCAGCATTTT. Full variable domain (missing parts from reference TRBV5-5 and TRBJ1-5): DAGVTQSPTHLIKTRGQQVTLRCSPISGHKSVSWYQQVLGQGPQFIFQYYEKEERGRGNFPDRFSARQFPNYSSELNVNALLLGDSALYLCASSLGAGYQPQHFGDGTRLSIL.

This chain uses TRBV5-4 with TRBJ2-2; tentatively, D is TRBD2 (6 bases). The CDR3 has 16 amino acids. CDR1 SGHNT and CDR2 YYREEE come from the germline V gene (reference sequence). Trimming removed 0 bases at V and 0 bases at J, with 9 bases between. In DNA, the CDR3 is TGTGCCAGCAGCTTGGACCGCGGGGCGAACACCGGGGAGCTGTTTTTT. Translated, it gives CASSLDRGANTGELFF.

The genes are TRBV24-1 and TRBJ2-2; 14 nucleotides agree with TRBD2. The germline V gene has CDR1 KGHDR and CDR2 SFDVKD. Trimming at V came to 9 bases and at J to 2 bases, leaving 13 bases not matched to a gene. The CDR3 runs to 19 residues. CDR3 loop: CATQVRTGLAGVNTGELFF. The CDR3 DNA sequence: TGTGCCACCCAGGTCCGTACGGGACTAGCGGGGGTTAACACCGGGGAGCTGTTTTTT.

V gene TRBV24-1 combines with J gene TRBJ2-3, with 10 bases that match TRBD2. The V and J ends lost 1 base and 4 bases, in that order; junction bases with no gene match: 4. The CDR3 length is 16 residues. The germline gives CDR1 KGHDR, CDR2 SFDVKD. The CDR3 region is CATSDFTSGASDTQYF. The CDR3 nucleotides are TGTGCCACCAGTGATTTCACTAGCGGGGCTTCAGATACGCAGTATTTT.

The chain is built from TRBV6-6 and TRBJ2-7; no reliable D call. This CDR3 is 13 amino acids long. CDR1 is MNHNY and CDR2 is SVGAGI in the germline V gene (reference sequence). V was cut by 2 bases and J by 1 base, with 6 bases left in between. The CDR3: CASSYLRSYEQYF. DNA for the CDR3: TGTGCCAGCAGTTACCTTAGATCCTACGAGCAGTACTTC.

The sample holds a few counts of this clone. This chain connects TRBV3-1 (or the pseudogene TRBV3-2) to TRBJ2-3; TRBD2 aligns across 7 bases. V lost 7 bases and J lost 3; bases outside the gene matches: 7. CDR3 length equals 14 residues. Germline-derived CDR1 and CDR2 are LGHDT and YNNKEL (reference sequence). As DNA, the CDR3 is TGTGCCAGCAAGCTTAGCGGGCTTACAGATACGCAGTATTTT. It yields the protein CASKLSGLTDTQYF.

The CDR3 reads CASSRLGRANEKLFF. The CDR3, as DNA: TGTGCCAGCAGTCGTTTGGGCAGGGCTAATGAAAAACTGTTTTTT. The chain links TRBV2 to TRBJ1-4, with D possibly matching TRBD1 (5 bases). Germline CDR1 is SNHLY and CDR2 is FYNNEI. There are 15 residues in the CDR3. With 5 bases removed from V and 3 bases from J, the gap between germline ends came to 13 bases.